These 31 T cell receptor beta chains came from one sample sequenced in a study of vaccination effects on CD4 cells after COVID-19. Sequenced by immunoSEQ multiplex PCR; TCRdb stores in-frame clones only, minus some. The table records about 66,000 clones, less than 80% of them present only once. Antigen-specific CD4+ T cells were first expanded with viral peptide pools by the ViraFEST assay and only then sequenced. Cells that had been cultured for approximately ten days were the source of isolated CD4+ T cells. Of the BNT162b2 and mRNA-1273 vaccines, participants received two doses of one or the other. Their cognate antigens are unknown. This specimen was CD4+ T cells from PBMCs cultured with HCoV-OC43 spike peptides, taken after COVID-19 vaccination. Subset here: HCoV-OC43 spike overlapping peptide pool stimulation. These TCRs come from a human donor who received a COVID-19 vaccine.

A single count supports this clone. The chain combines TRBV19 with TRBJ1-3, with TRBD1 matching 11 bases. This CDR3 has 16 residues. Germline loops: CDR1 LNHDA, CDR2 SQIVND (reference sequence). J was trimmed by 1 base and V by 3 bases; bases with no gene match: 2. The CDR3 DNA sequence: TGTGCCAGTAGTATCGGACAGGGGGCTTCTGGAAACACCATATATTTT. Translation: CASSIGQGASGNTIYF.

The chain joins TRBV7-3 to TRBJ2-1; 8 bases are shared with TRBD2. The CDR3 length is 17 residues. The germline CDR1 and CDR2 sequences are SGHTA and FQGTGA. J lost 5 bases, V lost 4 bases, and 13 bases had no gene match. Here the CDR3 DNA reads TGTGCCAGCAGCTCCCGACCGGGGGGGGGCGGTGACAATGAGCAGTTCTTC. Translated: CASSSRPGGGGDNEQFF. Together with reference TRBV7-3 and TRBJ2-1, the CDR3 gives the full variable domain: GAGVSQTPSNKVTEKGKYVELRCDPISGHTALYWYRQSLGQGPEFLIYFQGTGAADDSGLPNDRFFAVRPEGSVSTLKIQRTERGDSAVYLCASSSRPGGGGDNEQFFGPGTRLTVL.

The chain combines TRBV3-1 (or the pseudogene TRBV3-2) with TRBJ1-1; 7 bases agree with TRBD1. Germline CDR1 is LGHDT and CDR2 is YNNKEL (reference sequence). J lost 5 bases, V lost 0 bases, and 9 bases had no gene match. The CDR3 consists of 16 residues. The CDR3 loop reads CASSQDSAGGDTEAFF. The DNA of the CDR3 is TGTGCCAGCAGCCAAGATAGTGCAGGGGGTGATACTGAAGCTTTCTTT.

This chain joins TRBV7-2 and TRBJ2-7, with TRBD2 as a possible D gene (5 bases). Trimming shortened V by 3 bases and J by 0 bases, and 9 bases separated the two germline ends. From germline, CDR1 is SGHTA and CDR2 FQGNSA. The CDR3 has 14 amino acids. The CDR3 bases are TGTGCCAGCAGCTTTTCCAGCGGCTCCTACGAGCAGTACGTC. It yields the protein CASSFSSGSYEQYV.

The DNA for the CDR3 is TGTGCCAGCAGCCGTAGCGGTGATACGCAGTATTTT. Translating gives CASSRSGDTQYF. The chain carries TRBV3-1 (or the pseudogene TRBV3-2) and TRBJ2-3; D might be TRBD2 (6 bases). V lost 4 bases, J lost 6 bases, and 8 bases lay in between. Germline values: CDR1 LGHDT, CDR2 YNNKEL (reference sequence). This CDR3 is built from 12 residues.

This clone has a handful of counts. The V and J genes are TRBV10-3 and TRBJ1-2; D might be TRBD1 (6 bases). The V gene lost 3 bases and the J gene lost 1 base, with 12 bases spanning the gap. Germline V gene sequence: CDR1 ENHRY, CDR2 SYGVKD. This CDR3 comprises 15 residues. In nucleotides, the CDR3 is TGTGCCATCAGTGATCCGGCAGGGGTTAACTATGGCTACACCTTC. Residues: CAISDPAGVNYGYTF.

V is TRBV25-1 and J is TRBJ1-1; maybe TRBD1 (6 bases). The CDR3 is made up of 14 amino acids. The germline V gene encodes CDR1 MGHDK and CDR2 SYGVNS. Between the trimmed V and J ends, which lost 2 bases and 7 bases, there was a span of 14 bases. The CDR3 region has the DNA TGTGCCAGCAGTGAAATGTTGGGGGCGGATGAAGCTTTCTTT. As protein: CASSEMLGADEAFF.

This clone appeared a few times. The chain is built from TRBV12-3 or TRBV12-4 and TRBJ1-5; D call uncertain. V lost 2 bases, J lost 7 bases, and 6 bases lay in between. The CDR3 totals 12 residues. The CDR3 loop is CASSLWVQPQHF. The CDR3 DNA sequence: TGTGCCAGCAGTTTATGGGTGCAGCCCCAGCATTTT.

CDR3 nucleotide sequence: TGTGCCAGCAGCGCCGGGACAGCCGAGCAGTACGTC. Translation gives CASSAGTAEQYV. The V gene is TRBV2, the J gene TRBJ2-7; 7 positions agree with TRBD1. V lost 6 bases and J lost 6; bases outside the gene matches: 5. CDR3 length: 12 residues. Germline V CDR1 and CDR2: SNHLY, FYNNEI.

This chain joins TRBV28 and TRBJ2-5; D might be TRBD1 (5 bases). There are 15 residues in the CDR3. The germline gives CDR1 MDHEN, CDR2 SYDVKM. With 2 bases removed from V and 5 bases from J, the gap between germline ends came to 15 bases. Here the CDR3 DNA reads TGTGCCAGCAGTTTAGTCGGGCTTGGGGCCGAGACCCAGTACTTC. Translation: CASSLVGLGAETQYF.

The chain recombines TRBV24-1 with TRBJ2-1, with 8 bases matching TRBD2. The CDR3 is made up of 16 amino acids. Germline loops: CDR1 KGHDR, CDR2 SFDVKD. J gave up 1 base and V 5 bases, and 6 bases lay outside the gene matches. CDR3 bases: TGTGCCACCAGTGGGTGGCGGGGGGCTTCCTACAATGAGCAGTTCTTC. Translated: CATSGWRGASYNEQFF.

The chain carries TRBV19 and TRBJ2-7; a weak D match, TRBD1 (5 bases). V shed 4 bases and J shed 12 bases, with 16 bases lying between them. The germline V gene encodes CDR1 LNHDA and CDR2 SQIVND (reference sequence). The CDR3 consists of 12 residues. CDR3 residues: CASSTLTGDLYV. The DNA of the CDR3 is TGTGCCAGTAGTACCCTAACAGGCGACTTGTACGTC.

The chain is built from TRBV28 and TRBJ1-4; a weak D match, TRBD1 (5 bases). V lost 4 bases, J lost 2 bases, and 8 bases lay in between. There are 14 residues in the CDR3. Germline loops: CDR1 MDHEN, CDR2 SYDVKM. The CDR3 here is CASSSQGTNEKLFF. The CDR3 DNA sequence: TGTGCCAGCAGTTCCCAGGGTACTAATGAAAAACTGTTTTTT.

The chain has TRBV2 and TRBJ1-5; D unclear. CDR3 size: 16 residues. V was pared by 5 bases and J by 5 bases, with 19 bases between. Germline V gene sequence: CDR1 SNHLY, CDR2 FYNNEI. The CDR3 sequence: CASSSGLEGNYQPQHF. The CDR3 DNA reads as TGTGCCAGCAGTTCCGGATTAGAAGGGAACTATCAGCCCCAGCATTTT.

The rearrangement joins TRBV7-2 to TRBJ2-1; D is possibly TRBD2 (5 bases). Germline CDR1 is SGHTA and CDR2 is FQGNSA. The CDR3 consists of 13 residues. The ends were cut back, 2 bases at V and 5 bases at J, with 7 bases in the middle. The DNA of the CDR3 is TGTGCCAGCAGCTTAAGCGGACACAATGAGCAGTTCTTC. Encoded protein: CASSLSGHNEQFF.

J is TRBJ1-1 and V is TRBV24-1, with D maybe TRBD1 (5 bases). The CDR3 contains 14 residues. V was trimmed by 3 bases and J by 7 bases, leaving 14 bases between them. Germline CDR1 KGHDR, CDR2 SFDVKD. CDR3: CATSDAQGLNEAFF. The CDR3 coding sequence is TGTGCCACCAGTGATGCTCAGGGATTGAATGAAGCTTTCTTT.

The rearrangement links TRBV6-1 to TRBJ1-6, with D maybe TRBD1 (5 bases). The CDR3 is made up of 17 amino acids. V dropped 3 bases and J dropped 10 bases, with 22 bases sitting between them. Germline-derived CDR1 and CDR2 are MNHNS and SASEGT. CDR3 region: CASSDPRGPLAGSPLHF. The DNA of the CDR3 is TGTGCCAGCAGTGACCCAAGGGGCCCTCTGGCTGGGTCACCCCTCCACTTT.

The chain carries TRBV5-1 and TRBJ1-4; D possibly corresponds to TRBD1 (6 bases). Trimming took 3 bases from V and 3 from J, leaving 9 bases between them. This CDR3 has 14 amino acids. The germline gives CDR1 SGHRS, CDR2 YFSETQ. The chain's CDR3 is CASSSRGANEKLFF. The DNA of the CDR3 is TGCGCCAGCAGCTCAAGGGGGGCTAATGAAAAACTGTTTTTT.

V usage is TRBV7-9 and J usage is TRBJ1-4; 7 bases align to TRBD1. Looked up from germline, CDR1 is SEHNR and CDR2 is FQNEAQ (reference sequence). After removal of 6 bases from V and 3 bases from J, the junction contained 13 bases not matched to a gene. The CDR3 is made up of 17 amino acids. The CDR3 nucleotides are TGTGCCAGCAGTTACGCCACAGGGGAGGGGGCTAATGAAAAACTGTTTTTT. Protein sequence: CASSYATGEGANEKLFF.

The gene calls are TRBV7-2 and TRBJ2-7; a weak D match, TRBD2 (6 bases). CDR1 SGHTA and CDR2 FQGNSA come from the germline V gene. Trimming left V 5 bases short and J 0 bases short, with 14 bases between. The CDR3 runs 15 residues. CDR3 residues: CASSHGLYNSYEQYV. CDR3 in DNA: TGTGCCAGCAGCCACGGACTATACAACTCCTACGAGCAGTACGTC.

The chain couples TRBV24-1 to TRBJ2-1; TRBD2 agrees at 9 bases. The J segment lost 5 bases and the V segment lost 4 bases, leaving 5 bases of the junction unmatched. This CDR3 has 15 residues. CDR1 and CDR2 (germline): KGHDR, SFDVKD. The CDR3 loop is CATSDPSSGDNEQFF. DNA of the CDR3: TGTGCCACCAGTGACCCGTCTAGCGGGGACAATGAGCAGTTCTTC.

This clone was seen more than once but under ten times. V usage is TRBV4-2 and J usage is TRBJ2-5; D is undetermined. This CDR3 spans 12 amino acids. V lost 4 bases and J lost 5, with 8 bases in between. Germline V gene data show CDR1 as LGHNA and CDR2 as YNFKEQ. The CDR3 sequence: CASSLGWETQYF. As DNA, the CDR3 is TGTGCCAGCAGCCTAGGGTGGGAGACCCAGTACTTC.

This chain uses TRBV7-8 with TRBJ1-5, with D unclear. V was cut by 1 base and J by 5 bases, with 15 bases left in between. Germline V gene lookup returns CDR1 SGHVS and CDR2 FQNEAQ. The CDR3 sequence is 16 residues long. The CDR3 here is CASSLEGQLTDQPQHF. The CDR3 region has the DNA TGTGCCAGCAGCTTAGAGGGTCAGTTAACCGATCAGCCCCAGCATTTT.

The chain links TRBV5-1 to TRBJ2-1; D is unclear. Trimming cost V 1 base and J 0 bases, with 8 bases left between them. Germline lookup yields CDR1 SGHRS and CDR2 YFSETQ. This CDR3 is 15 amino acids long. CDR3 in amino acids: CASSLPGYSYNEQFF. CDR3 DNA: TGCGCCAGCAGCTTGCCGGGCTACTCCTACAATGAGCAGTTCTTC.

By sample share, this clone is medium-sized. The chain is built from TRBV23-1 and TRBJ2-2; D may be TRBD1 (5 bases). TRBV23-1 is an ORF; its function is uncertain. This CDR3 has 15 amino acids. V lost 0 bases, J lost 3 bases, and 8 bases lay in between. The CDR3, as DNA: TGCGCCAGCAGTCAATCGTGGGGCCACACCGGGGAGCTGTTTTTT. This encodes CASSQSWGHTGELFF.

The chain couples TRBV5-6 to TRBJ1-1; the D is unclear. Germline-derived CDR1 and CDR2 are SGHDT and YYEEEE. CDR3 length: 9 residues. Trimming took 4 bases from V and 11 from J, leaving 6 bases between them. The CDR3 loop reads CASSTFAFF. The CDR3 DNA reads as TGTGCCAGCAGCACCTTCGCTTTCTTT.

This clone was seen only a few times. V and J are TRBV18 and TRBJ2-7; TRBD1 or TRBD2 may be the D gene (5 bases each). The germline V gene encodes CDR1 KGHSH and CDR2 LQKENI. The ends were cut back, 3 bases at V and 6 bases at J, with 15 bases in the middle. The CDR3 extends over 14 amino acids. CDR3: CASSPGTATIEQYV. The CDR3 nucleotides read TGTGCCAGCTCACCCGGGACGGCCACCATCGAGCAGTACGTC.

V and J are TRBV6-5 and TRBJ1-1, with D perhaps TRBD1 (5 bases). The CDR3 spans 15 residues. V was shortened by 4 bases and J by 0 bases, with 12 bases between the two germline ends. Germline loops: CDR1 MNHEY, CDR2 SVGAGI. The CDR3 DNA is TGTGCCAGCAGTTTTTCGACAGCCATGAACACTGAAGCTTTCTTT. The encoded protein is CASSFSTAMNTEAFF.

This clone was seen only a few times. The chain couples TRBV5-1 to TRBJ2-2; TRBD1 might be the D (6 bases). This CDR3 has 15 amino acids. Deletions cut 6 bases from V and 7 bases from J, with 19 bases between. Germline V gene sequence: CDR1 SGHRS, CDR2 YFSETQ. The CDR3 is CASTSTGIRDGELFF. The CDR3 DNA follows: TGCGCCAGCACCTCCACAGGGATCCGTGACGGGGAGCTGTTTTTT.

Written as DNA, the CDR3 is TGCGCCAGCAGCCCAACCGGACAGATACAAGAGACCCAGTACTTC. Translated: CASSPTGQIQETQYF. The chain uses TRBV5-1 and TRBJ2-5; D possibly corresponds to TRBD1 (6 bases). V lost 4 bases, J lost 2 bases, and 15 bases lay in between. Germline assignment: CDR1 SGHRS and CDR2 YFSETQ. CDR3 size: 15 residues.

The chain employs TRBV28 and TRBJ2-5; weak D call: TRBD1 (6 bases). Germline values: CDR1 MDHEN, CDR2 SYDVKM. The length of the CDR3 is 14 residues. Trimming took 4 bases from V and 0 from J, leaving 9 bases between them. CDR3 amino acids: CASSSRTDQETQYF. CDR3 bases: TGTGCCAGCAGTTCTCGGACAGACCAAGAGACCCAGTACTTC.